The clone carrying this T cell receptor (beta chain) has ten or more counts. Antigen specificity is unknown. This sample is drawn from a study of early T cells in non-severe SARS-CoV-2 infection. On the study more broadly: The chains were unpaired, and the sequenced material was bulk RNA from unsorted whole blood. General study findings and limits: Anti-spike CD8 specificities were favored by VDJdb matching, whose results missed private and CD4 specificities.

Unique molecular identifiers tagged individual cDNA molecules. MiXCR was run by TCRdb on the 5' RACE reads, yielding one entry per CDR3 protein. The sample lists just over 9,000 distinct CDR3 sequences, about 4.8% occurring once. The ends lost 3 bases at V and 13 bases at J; junction bases unmatched: 8. CDR3 length equals 14 residues. The sequence came from an adult who was a healthcare worker with PCR-confirmed SARS-CoV-2 infection or an uninfected control (not recorded which). The sample was whole blood. The V gene is TRBV12-3 or TRBV12-4, the J gene TRBJ2-1; 11 bases line up with TRBD2. CDR3 protein: CASSFGIAGGPQFF. The CDR3 DNA sequence: TGTGCCAGCAGTTTCGGGATAGCGGGAGGGCCTCAGTTCTTC.